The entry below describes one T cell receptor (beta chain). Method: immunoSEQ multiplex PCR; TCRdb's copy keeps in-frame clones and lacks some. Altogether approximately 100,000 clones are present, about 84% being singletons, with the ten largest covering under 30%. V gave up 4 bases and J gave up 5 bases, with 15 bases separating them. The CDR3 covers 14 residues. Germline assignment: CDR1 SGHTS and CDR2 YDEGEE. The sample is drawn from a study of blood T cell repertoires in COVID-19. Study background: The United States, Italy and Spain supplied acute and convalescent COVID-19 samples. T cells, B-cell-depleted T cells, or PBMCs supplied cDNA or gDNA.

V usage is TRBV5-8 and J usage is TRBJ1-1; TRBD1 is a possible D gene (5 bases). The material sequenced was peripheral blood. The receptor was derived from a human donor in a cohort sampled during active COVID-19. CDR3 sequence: CASSVGGGVTEAFF. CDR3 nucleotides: TGTGCCAGCAGCGTTGGGGGGGGAGTGACTGAAGCTTTCTTT.